Presented here are 20 T cell receptor beta chains from one specimen sequenced in a study of CD8 T cells in Susac syndrome. The RNA, 0.5 to 1 ug, was put through reverse transcription using random hexamers. TCRdb itself ran the immunoSEQ multiplex PCR reads through MiXCR, one entry per CDR3 protein. The repertoire holds hundreds of thousands of distinct CDR3 sequences, with around 93% as singletons. Sequenced material: CD4+ T cells from PBMCs. The receptors shown here come from a human donor with Susac syndrome.

J is TRBJ2-7 and V is TRBV30, with D perhaps matching TRBD1 or TRBD2 (6 bases each). Germline CDR1 is GTSNPN and CDR2 is SVGIG (reference sequence). V lost 5 bases to trimming and J lost 1 base, with 12 bases between them. This CDR3 contains 13 residues. This CDR3 is CAWQGGTSYEQYF. The DNA for the CDR3 is TGTGCCTGGCAAGGGGGGACATCCTACGAGCAGTACTTC.

This clonotype was found once. V gene TRBV29-1 combines with J gene TRBJ1-4; 7 nucleotides align to TRBD1. CDR3 length: 12 residues. Germline V gene lookup returns CDR1 SQVTM and CDR2 ANQGSEA. After removal of 7 bases from V and 2 bases from J, the junction contained 1 base not matched to a gene. CDR3 nucleotides: TGCAGCGCAGGGGGGACTAATGAAAAACTGTTTTTT. Encoded protein: CSAGGTNEKLFF.

The chain carries TRBV12-3 or TRBV12-4 and TRBJ1-6; D unclear. The V gene lost 4 bases and the J gene lost 7 bases, with 8 bases spanning the gap. The CDR3 has 13 amino acids. In DNA, the CDR3 is TGTGCCAGCAGTTCCAGGTTCAATTCACCCCTCCACTTT. Translated, it gives CASSSRFNSPLHF.

This chain joins TRBV30 and TRBJ1-4; TRBD1 aligns across 7 bases. Germline lookup yields CDR1 GTSNPN and CDR2 SVGIG (reference sequence). CDR3 length: 14 amino acids. The V and J ends lost 5 bases and 8 bases, in that order; junction bases with no gene match: 11. CDR3: CAWANPGTEEKLFF. CDR3 coding DNA: TGTGCCTGGGCTAACCCCGGGACAGAGGAAAAACTGTTTTTT.

This clonotype was recorded only once. The chain carries TRBV6-2 or TRBV6-3 and TRBJ1-5; the D is unclear. The V gene lost 5 bases and the J gene lost 7 bases, with 15 bases spanning the gap. CDR1 and CDR2 (germline): MNHEY, SVGEGT. The CDR3 spans 14 residues. The CDR3 protein is CASSATLPQQPQHF. DNA for the CDR3: TGTGCCAGCAGTGCGACTCTACCGCAGCAGCCCCAGCATTTT.

The chain recombines TRBV30 with TRBJ1-5, with D uncertain. Looked up from germline, CDR1 is GTSNPN and CDR2 is SVGIG (reference sequence). This CDR3 comprises 14 residues. Trimming cost V 0 bases and J 2 bases, with 8 bases left between them. The CDR3 region has the DNA TGTGCCTGGAGTGTACAGACGGGCAATCAGCCCCAGCATTTT. Amino acid sequence: CAWSVQTGNQPQHF.

The genes are TRBV9 and TRBJ1-3, with 7 bases fitting TRBD1. Germline values: CDR1 SGDLS, CDR2 YYNGEE. The V segment lost 3 bases and the J segment 8 bases; nucleotides outside the gene matches: 8. The CDR3 spans 14 residues. The CDR3 nucleotides read TGTGCCAGCAGCGCCGGGGACAGAGGGGACACCATATATTTT. Its protein product is CASSAGDRGDTIYF.

CDR3 nucleotides: TGTGCCAGCAGCCGCAGGGGCGTCAACCCCGATGGCTACACCTTC. Protein sequence: CASSRRGVNPDGYTF. This chain uses TRBV5-6 with TRBJ1-2; maybe TRBD1 (6 bases). Per germline, CDR1 SGHDT and CDR2 YYEEEE. The V gene lost 4 bases and the J gene lost 6 bases, with 19 bases spanning the gap. The length of the CDR3 is 15 residues.

This sequence joins TRBV20-1 and TRBJ1-1, with 7 nucleotides matching TRBD1. This CDR3 contains 13 residues. J gave up 1 base and V 2 bases, and 1 base lay outside the gene matches. Germline CDR1 reads DFQATT; CDR2 reads SNEGSKA (reference sequence). The CDR3 DNA reads TGCAGTGCTAGATACAGGGGGAACACTGAAGCTTTCTTT. Encoded protein: CSARYRGNTEAFF.

The rearrangement joins TRBV3-1 to TRBJ2-1; TRBD1 might be the D (5 bases). V shed 1 base and J shed 5 bases, with 12 bases lying between them. Per germline, CDR1 LGHDT and CDR2 YNNKEL (reference sequence). The CDR3 consists of 15 residues. CDR3 sequence reads: CASSQGQGSHNEQFF. CDR3 nucleotides: TGTGCCAGCAGCCAAGGGCAGGGAAGTCACAATGAGCAGTTCTTC.

The genes are TRBV5-1 and TRBJ2-6; a weak D match, TRBD1 (6 bases). Germline CDR1 and CDR2: SGHRS and YFSETQ. V dropped 2 bases and J dropped 2 bases, with 8 bases sitting between them. The CDR3 contains 15 residues. In DNA, the CDR3 is TGCGCCAGCAGCTTCGGACAGACTGGGGCCAACGTCCTGACTTTC. The encoded protein is CASSFGQTGANVLTF. The variable domain in full, completed from reference TRBV5-1 and TRBJ2-6, reads KAGVTQTPRYLIKTRGQQVTLSCSPISGHRSVSWYQQTPGQGLQFLFEYFSETQRNKGNFPGRFSGRQFSNSRSEMNVSTLELGDSALYLCASSFGQTGANVLTFGAGSRLTVL.

V is TRBV18 and J is TRBJ1-2; D not certain. The germline CDR1 and CDR2 sequences are KGHSH and LQKENI. V lost 2 bases and J 2 bases, leaving 9 bases between the germline ends. The CDR3 extends over 14 amino acids. CDR3 residues: CASSPAVNNYGYTF. The CDR3 coding sequence is TGTGCCAGCTCACCAGCAGTCAACAACTATGGCTACACCTTC. The whole variable domain, remainder taken from reference TRBV18 and TRBJ1-2, is NAGVMQNPRHLVRRRGQEARLRCSPMKGHSHVYWYRQLPEEGLKFMVYLQKENIIDESGMPKERFSAEFPKEGPSILRIQQVVRGDSAAYFCASSPAVNNYGYTFGSGTRLTVV.

This rearrangement joins TRBV20-1 to TRBJ1-6, with D possibly TRBD1 on 5 matching bases. Trimming pared 0 bases from V and 4 bases from J, leaving 13 bases between. CDR3 length: 16 amino acids. From germline, CDR1 is DFQATT and CDR2 SNEGSKA (reference sequence). DNA of the CDR3: TGCAGTGCTAGAGATAAGGGGCGGGAATATAATTCACCCCTCCACTTT. Residues: CSARDKGREYNSPLHF.

V is TRBV18 and J is TRBJ1-2; D possibly corresponds to TRBD1 (5 bases). This CDR3 has 14 residues. Germline assignment: CDR1 KGHSH and CDR2 LQKENI. V shed 2 bases and J shed 3 bases, with 10 bases lying between them. DNA of the CDR3: TGTGCCAGCTCACCAGCAGGGAGGGACTATGGCTACACCTTC. Amino acids: CASSPAGRDYGYTF.

The chain recombines TRBV7-9 with TRBJ2-1; D is undetermined. The germline V gene has CDR1 SEHNR and CDR2 FQNEAQ (reference sequence). The CDR3 length is 16 residues. V was cut by 1 base and J by 2 bases, with 12 bases left in between. CDR3 amino acids: CASSLVRGVTYNEQFF. CDR3 coding DNA: TGTGCCAGCAGCTTAGTTCGTGGGGTCACCTACAATGAGCAGTTCTTC.

This chain connects TRBV9 to TRBJ1-2; weak D call: TRBD1 (5 bases). This CDR3 region has 15 residues. V lost 0 bases and J 7 bases, leaving 16 bases between the germline ends. The germline CDR1 and CDR2 sequences are SGDLS and YYNGEE. In DNA, the CDR3 is TGTGCCAGCAGCGTAGAGGCGGGGCCGTCGGGTGGCTACACCTTC. Translation: CASSVEAGPSGGYTF.

The chain couples TRBV6-2 or TRBV6-3 to TRBJ2-3; 9 bases agree with TRBD1. The trim removed 3 bases at V and 8 bases at J, leaving 9 bases unmatched. CDR1 and CDR2 from the germline V gene are MNHEY and SVGEGT. CDR3 length: 15 residues. The CDR3 protein is CASSYRGQGRGTQYF. CDR3 coding DNA: TGTGCCAGCAGTTATCGGGGACAGGGCCGAGGTACGCAGTATTTT.

The V call is TRBV19, the J call TRBJ2-3; D perhaps matches TRBD1 (5 bases). Germline V gene sequence: CDR1 LNHDA, CDR2 SQIVND (reference sequence). The CDR3 covers 14 residues. V was shortened by 6 bases and J by 2 bases, with 12 bases between the two germline ends. CDR3 nucleotide sequence: TGTGCCAGTAGCAATAGACAGTACACAGATACGCAGTATTTT. Translation: CASSNRQYTDTQYF.

V gene TRBV6-2 or TRBV6-3 combines with J gene TRBJ1-2; no clear D. Looked up from germline, CDR1 is MNHEY and CDR2 is SVGEGT. CDR3 size: 13 residues. V was shortened by 2 bases and J by 3 bases, with 7 bases between the two germline ends. DNA of the CDR3: TGTGCCAGCAGTTACGTGGCAGACTATGGCTACACCTTC. Translated: CASSYVADYGYTF.

This chain connects TRBV19 to TRBJ1-2; TRBD1 is a possible D gene (5 bases). The V end lost 7 bases, the J end lost 2 bases, and 20 bases lay between the germline ends. There are 16 residues in the CDR3. Germline V lookup: CDR1 LNHDA, CDR2 SQIVND (reference sequence). The CDR3 loop is CASITRDPEWNYGYTF. The DNA of the CDR3 is TGTGCCAGTATTACTCGGGACCCGGAGTGGAACTATGGCTACACCTTC.